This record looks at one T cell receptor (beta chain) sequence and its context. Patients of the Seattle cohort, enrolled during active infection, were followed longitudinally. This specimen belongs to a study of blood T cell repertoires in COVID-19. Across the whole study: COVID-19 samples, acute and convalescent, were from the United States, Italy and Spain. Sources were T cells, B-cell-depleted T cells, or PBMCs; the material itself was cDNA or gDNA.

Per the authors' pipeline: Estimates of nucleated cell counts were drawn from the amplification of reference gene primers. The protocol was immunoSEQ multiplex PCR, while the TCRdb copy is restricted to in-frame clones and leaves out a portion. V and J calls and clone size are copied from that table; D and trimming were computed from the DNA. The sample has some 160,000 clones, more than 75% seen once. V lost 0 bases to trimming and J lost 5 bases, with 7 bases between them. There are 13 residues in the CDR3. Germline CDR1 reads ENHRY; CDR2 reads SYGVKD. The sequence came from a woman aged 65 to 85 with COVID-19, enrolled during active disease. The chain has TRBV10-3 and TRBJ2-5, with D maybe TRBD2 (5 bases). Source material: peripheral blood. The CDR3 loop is CAISESRGETQYF. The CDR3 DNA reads TGTGCCATCAGTGAGTCACGAGGGGAGACCCAGTACTTC.